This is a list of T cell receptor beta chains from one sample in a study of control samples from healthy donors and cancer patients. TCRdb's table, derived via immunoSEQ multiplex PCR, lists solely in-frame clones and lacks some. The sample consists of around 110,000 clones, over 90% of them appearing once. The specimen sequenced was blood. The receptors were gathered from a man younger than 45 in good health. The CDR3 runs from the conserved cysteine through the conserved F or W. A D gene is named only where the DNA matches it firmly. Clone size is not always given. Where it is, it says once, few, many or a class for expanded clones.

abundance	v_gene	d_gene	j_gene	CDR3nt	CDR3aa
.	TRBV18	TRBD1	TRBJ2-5	TGTGCCAGCTCACTTGACAGGGGGCAAGAGACCCAGTACTTC	CASSLDRGQETQYF
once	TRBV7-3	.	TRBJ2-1	TGTGCCAGCACCTCTAACCAGCAAGTCGGTAGTGAGCAGTTCTTC	CASTSNQQVGSEQFF
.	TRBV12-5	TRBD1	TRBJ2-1	TGTGCTAGTGGTTTGGTCCTATATTCCTCCGGGACAGGGGGCGGCGAAGGGTCCTACAATGAGCAGTTCTTC	CASGLVLYSSGTGGGEGSYNEQFF
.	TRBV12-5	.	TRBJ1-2	TGTGCTAGTGGCCCGGGGACATACGGCTACACCTTC	CASGPGTYGYTF
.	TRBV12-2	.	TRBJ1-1	TGTGCAAGTCGCTCGTCATTTGAAGCTTTCTTT	CASRSSFEAFF
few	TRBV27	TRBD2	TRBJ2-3	TGTGCCAGCAGCCGAGAGGCGGGGGGGGGAGATACGCAGTATTTT	CASSREAGGGDTQYF
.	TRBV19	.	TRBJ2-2	TGTGCCAGTAGTATCCGGGACACCGGGGAGCTGTTTTTT	CASSIRDTGELFF
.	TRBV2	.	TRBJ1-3	TGTGCCAGCATGGGGTTTTCTGGAAACACCATATATTTT	CASMGFSGNTIYF
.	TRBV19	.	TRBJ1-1	TGTGCCAGTAGTATAGATTATACGAACACTGAAGCTTTCTTT	CASSIDYTNTEAFF
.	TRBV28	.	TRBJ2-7	TGTGCCAGCAGTTTCGGGGGGCTCTCTAACGAGCAGTACTTC	CASSFGGLSNEQYF
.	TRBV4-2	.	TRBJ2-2	TGTGCCAGCAGCCAACCCACCGGGGAGCTGTTTTTT	CASSQPTGELFF
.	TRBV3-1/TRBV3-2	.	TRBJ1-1	TGTGCCAGCAGCCAAGATTCCAGGGCGGGGGAAGCTTTCTTT	CASSQDSRAGEAFF
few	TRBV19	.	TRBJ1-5	TGTGCCAGTAGTATTCGGCAGGGTAGCCAGCCCCAGCATTTT	CASSIRQGSQPQHF
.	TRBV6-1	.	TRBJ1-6	TGTGCCAGCAGTGAAGCCCGGAGCTCCTATAATTCACCCCTCCACTTT	CASSEARSSYNSPLHF
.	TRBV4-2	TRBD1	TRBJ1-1	TGTGCCAGCAGCCAAGATGGGGGGACAGGGTATGACACTGAAGCTTTCTTT	CASSQDGGTGYDTEAFF
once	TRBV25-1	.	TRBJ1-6	TGTGCCAGCACAGGGGCCTATAATTCACCCCTCCACTTT	CASTGAYNSPLHF
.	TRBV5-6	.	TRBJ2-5	TGTGCCAGCAGTCTTATTGCAGGGCGCCTCGGGGAGACCCAGTACTTC	CASSLIAGRLGETQYF
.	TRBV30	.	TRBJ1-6	TGTGCCTGGAGTGTACGAGCAGTTTATAATTCACCCCTCCACTTT	CAWSVRAVYNSPLHF
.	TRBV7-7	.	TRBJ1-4	TGTGCCAGCAGCTTTTCCCTAGACGAAAAACTGTTTTTT	CASSFSLDEKLFF
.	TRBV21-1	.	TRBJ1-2	TGTGCCAGCAGCAAAGAGCAGCCCAGAGGCTATGGCTACACCTTC	CASSKEQPRGYGYTF
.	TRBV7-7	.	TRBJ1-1	TGTGCCAGCAGCTTTAGTTGCACTGAAGCTTTCTTT	CASSFSCTEAFF
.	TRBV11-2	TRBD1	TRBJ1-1	TGTGCCAGCAGTCGAACCGGGACAGCCATGAACACTGAAGCTTTCTTT	CASSRTGTAMNTEAFF
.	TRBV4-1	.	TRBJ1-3	TGCGCCAGCAGCCAAGGGGTGGTCGGTGACACCATATATTTT	CASSQGVVGDTIYF